Below, one TCR beta chain is given with its context. No base quality values were provided; no much bigger clone lies one nucleotide off. Because TCR-alpha and TCR-beta chains were sequenced unpaired, no chain pairing information was available. The immunoSEQ multiplex PCR assay was used to generate TCR libraries, with TCR-beta and/or TCR-alpha/delta assays applied to each sample. The Illumina high-throughput platform was used to sequence the amplified TCR libraries. As for how the authors treated the data: Clustering and dimensionality reduction relied on pairwise TCRdist distances among GMM-specific receptors from T cells that were either sorted ex vivo or expanded in vitro. Sequence motifs, defined by gene usage and CDR3 content, were tested for enrichment in tetramer-positive compared with tetramer-negative populations. As stored in TCRdb, this immuneACCESS dataset retains in-frame rearrangements with V and J assigned. A fraction of the clones does not appear; measured against another copy, unresolved V genes explain less than half of the discrepancy, and the remainder lacks a known reason. V and J calls and clone size follow that table, whereas D and trimming were derived from the DNA. In this sample the table shows around 60,000 clones, around 81% of which occur a single time. The top ten hold 13% of the sample.

The data stem from a study of T cells in tuberculosis (dated by TCRdb to 2016 to 2019). As for the study more broadly: In the study, CD1B tetramers and high-throughput TCR immunosequencing were combined to characterize T cells specific for the mycobacterial lipid antigen glucose monomycolate (GMM). Results the study describes overall, beyond this receptor: T cells that bind the CD1B-GMM tetramer with low affinity may have been missed by the stringent sort gate.

For CDR1 and CDR2, the germline V gene lists MNHNS and SASEGT. A distance of 4 bases separates the germline ends of V and J, which lose 1 base and 7 bases respectively. The CDR3 contains 11 residues, cysteine and phenylalanine counted. Just the 33-base CDR3 DNA is kept, in frame starting at base 1. After being thawed and rested overnight, PBMC were stained with GMM-loaded CD1B tetramer, a Live/Dead dye and anti-CD3, and were then sorted on a FACS Aria II. C32 glucose monomycolate purified from Rhodococcus equi was loaded onto CD1B tetramers. Before cryopreservation, the PBMC later used for tetramer sorting had been depleted of CD14-expressing monocytes as part of a separate study. From each donor, roughly 93,000 tetramer-negative cells were sorted and were analyzed alongside the tetramer-positive cells. GMM-loaded CD1B tetramers were used to sort antigen-specific T cells from four healthy South African adults.

The sequence joins TRBV6-1 to TRBJ1-1; the D segment cannot be called with confidence. The sample comprised CD1b-GMM tetramer-negative cells sorted from PBMCs. The cell subset or site tag for this specimen amounts to: T cells not binding CD1B-GMM tetramer, sorted from same donor. This receptor was identified in an adult woman with latent tuberculosis. The base sequence is TGTGCCAGCAGTGAAGGAGTTGAAGCTTTCTTT. Translation gives CASSEGVEAFF.